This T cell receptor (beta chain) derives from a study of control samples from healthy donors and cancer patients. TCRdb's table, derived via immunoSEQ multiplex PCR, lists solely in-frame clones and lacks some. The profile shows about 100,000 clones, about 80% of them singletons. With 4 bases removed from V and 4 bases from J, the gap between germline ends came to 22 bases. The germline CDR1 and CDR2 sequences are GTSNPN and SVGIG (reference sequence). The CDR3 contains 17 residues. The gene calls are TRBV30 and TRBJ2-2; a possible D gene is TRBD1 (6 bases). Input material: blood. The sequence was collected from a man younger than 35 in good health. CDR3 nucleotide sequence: TGTGCCTGGACCCGGGACACTCGGATTCCCCCCACCGGGGAGCTGTTTTTT. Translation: CAWTRDTRIPPTGELFF.